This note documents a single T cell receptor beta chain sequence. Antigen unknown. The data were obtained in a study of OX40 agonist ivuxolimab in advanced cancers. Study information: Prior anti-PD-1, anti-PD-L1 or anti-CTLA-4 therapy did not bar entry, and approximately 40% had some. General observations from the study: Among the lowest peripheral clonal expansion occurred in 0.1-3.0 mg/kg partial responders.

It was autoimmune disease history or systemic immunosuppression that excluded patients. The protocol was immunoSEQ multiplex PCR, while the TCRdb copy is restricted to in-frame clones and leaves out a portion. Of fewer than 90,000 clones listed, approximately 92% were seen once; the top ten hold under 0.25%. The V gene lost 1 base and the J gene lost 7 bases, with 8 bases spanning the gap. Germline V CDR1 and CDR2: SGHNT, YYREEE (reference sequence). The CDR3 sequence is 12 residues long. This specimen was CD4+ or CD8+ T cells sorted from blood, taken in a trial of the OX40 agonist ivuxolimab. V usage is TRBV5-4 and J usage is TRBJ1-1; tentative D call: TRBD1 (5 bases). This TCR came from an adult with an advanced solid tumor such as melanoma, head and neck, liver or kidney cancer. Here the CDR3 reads CASSLRGIEAFF. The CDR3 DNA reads TGTGCCAGCAGCTTGCGGGGGATTGAAGCTTTCTTT.